The T cell receptor beta chain described here comes from a study of T cells after somatic rescue of genetic block. Using immunoSEQ multiplex PCR, the repertoire was profiled, and TCRdb retains in-frame clones only, with some absent. The data hold 110,000 or so clones, with about 90% observed a single time. The specimen sequenced was peripheral blood mononuclear cells (PBMCs). The source of this sequence is a woman aged 18-29 years.

The CDR3: CASSFGGWGTKNTEAFF. DNA of the CDR3: TGTGCCAGCAGCTTTGGAGGGTGGGGAACTAAGAACACTGAAGCTTTCTTT. The gene calls are TRBV13 and TRBJ1-1; D call uncertain. Germline V gene lookup returns CDR1 PRHDT and CDR2 FYEKMQ (reference sequence). This CDR3 comprises 17 residues. Trimming stripped 3 bases from V and 1 base from J, with 18 bases between.